This T cell receptor (beta chain) emerged from a study of shared clonotypes between healthy human individuals. Study-wide context: The study used three CD4 naive, three CD4 memory, two CD8 naive and one CD8 memory plate per donor.

V lost 5 bases, J lost 0 bases, and 11 bases lay in between. This CDR3 is 15 amino acids long. The germline V gene encodes CDR1 MNHEY and CDR2 SMNVEV (reference sequence). The genomic DNA of each subset was split evenly across several immunoSEQ plates. Assay used: immunoSEQ multiplex PCR; TCRdb lists only in-frame clones, some missing. The sample carries 800,000 to 1,200,000 clones, about 80% recorded once. Study-wide results and caveats: Richness estimates generally favored naive over memory subsets. The expectation was that sequencing depth would affect clonotype sharing among donors.

This clone appeared a few times. Its specificity is not known. The chain uses TRBV27 and TRBJ1-5; D may be TRBD1 (6 bases). The sample comprised memory CD4+ T cells from PBMCs. Noted subset: CD45RA-negative fraction. This sequence originates from a man aged 18 to 35 in good health. Some clones in this sample may be carry-over from other donors' samples. In nucleotides, the CDR3 is TGTGCCAGCAGTCCCAGGGGACCTAGCAATCAGCCCCAGCATTTT. Protein sequence: CASSPRGPSNQPQHF.